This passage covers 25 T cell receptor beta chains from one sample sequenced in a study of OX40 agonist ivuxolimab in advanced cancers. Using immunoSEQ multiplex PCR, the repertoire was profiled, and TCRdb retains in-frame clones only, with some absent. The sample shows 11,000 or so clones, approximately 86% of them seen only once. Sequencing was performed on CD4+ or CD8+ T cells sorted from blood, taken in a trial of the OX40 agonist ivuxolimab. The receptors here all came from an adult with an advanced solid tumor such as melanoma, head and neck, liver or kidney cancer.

The CDR3 is CASSLSGLGNEQFF. CDR3 DNA sequence: TGTGCCAGCAGTTTATCGGGCCTTGGCAATGAGCAGTTCTTC. The chain carries TRBV27 and TRBJ2-1; no reliable D call. Germline lookup yields CDR1 MNHEY and CDR2 SMNVEV (reference sequence). The CDR3 runs 14 residues. V lost 0 bases to trimming and J lost 6 bases, with 9 bases between them.

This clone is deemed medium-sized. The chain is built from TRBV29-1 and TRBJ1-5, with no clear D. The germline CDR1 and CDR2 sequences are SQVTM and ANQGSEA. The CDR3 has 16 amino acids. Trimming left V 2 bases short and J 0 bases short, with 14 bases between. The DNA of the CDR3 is TGCAGCGTTGAACGAGCTGGGAGTAATAGCAATCAGCCCCAGCATTTT. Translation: CSVERAGSNSNQPQHF. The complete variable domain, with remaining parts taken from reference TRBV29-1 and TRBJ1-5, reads SAVISQKPSRDICQRGTSLTIQCQVDSQVTMMFWYRQQPGQSLTLIATANQGSEATYESGFVIDKFPISRPNLTFSTLTVSNMSPEDSSIYLCSVERAGSNSNQPQHFGDGTRLSIL.

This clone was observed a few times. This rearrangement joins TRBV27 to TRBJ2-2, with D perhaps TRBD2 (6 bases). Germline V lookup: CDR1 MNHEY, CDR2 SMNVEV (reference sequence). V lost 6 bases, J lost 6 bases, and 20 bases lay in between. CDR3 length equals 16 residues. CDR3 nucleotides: TGTGCCAGCAGACCGACTAGTTCCGGGTTTGCCGGGGAGCTGTTTTTT. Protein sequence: CASRPTSSGFAGELFF.

The CDR3 here is CASSHPRTGYMRAFF. DNA for the CDR3: TGTGCCAGCAGCCATCCGAGGACAGGGTATATGCGAGCTTTCTTT. The V and J genes are TRBV7-2 and TRBJ1-1, with 8 bases aligning to TRBD1. Per the germline V gene, CDR1 is SGHTA and CDR2 is FQGNSA. V trimming: 5 bases; J trimming: 10 bases; junction bases outside the gene matches: 15. This CDR3 is 15 amino acids long.

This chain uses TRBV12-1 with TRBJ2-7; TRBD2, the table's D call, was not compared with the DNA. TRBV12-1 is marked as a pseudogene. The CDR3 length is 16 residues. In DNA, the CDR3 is TGTGCCAGCAGCTTAATGTCGGGACTAATCATCTACGAGCAGTACTTC. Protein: CASSLMSGLIIYEQYF.

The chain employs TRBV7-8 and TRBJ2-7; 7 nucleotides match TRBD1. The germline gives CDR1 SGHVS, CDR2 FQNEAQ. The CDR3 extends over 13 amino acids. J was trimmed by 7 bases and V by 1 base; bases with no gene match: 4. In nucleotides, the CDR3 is TGTGCCAGCAGCTTAGGACAGGGTGGAGAGCAGTACTTC. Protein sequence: CASSLGQGGEQYF.

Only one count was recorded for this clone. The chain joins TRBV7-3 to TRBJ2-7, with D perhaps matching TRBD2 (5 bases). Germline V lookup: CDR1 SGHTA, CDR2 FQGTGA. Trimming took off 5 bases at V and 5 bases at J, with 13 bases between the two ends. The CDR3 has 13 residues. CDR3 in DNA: TGTGCCAGCAGCCCGTCTTCCGGGAACGAGCAGTACTTC. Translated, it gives CASSPSSGNEQYF.

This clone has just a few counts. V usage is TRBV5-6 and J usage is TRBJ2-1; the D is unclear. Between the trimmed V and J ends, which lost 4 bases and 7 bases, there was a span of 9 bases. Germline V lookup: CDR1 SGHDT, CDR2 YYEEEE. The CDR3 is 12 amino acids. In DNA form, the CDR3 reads TGTGCCAGCAGCCATGACTGGAATGAGCAGTTCTTC. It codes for CASSHDWNEQFF.

CDR3 nucleotide sequence: TGTGCCAGCAGTTACGTTTCTGGCGAATACGAGCAGTACTTC. Amino acids: CASSYVSGEYEQYF. The chain combines TRBV6-6 with TRBJ2-7; D unclear. Germline CDR1 and CDR2: MNHNY and SVGAGI (reference sequence). The CDR3 is 14 residues long. The ends were cut back, 2 bases at V and 4 bases at J, with 12 bases in the middle.

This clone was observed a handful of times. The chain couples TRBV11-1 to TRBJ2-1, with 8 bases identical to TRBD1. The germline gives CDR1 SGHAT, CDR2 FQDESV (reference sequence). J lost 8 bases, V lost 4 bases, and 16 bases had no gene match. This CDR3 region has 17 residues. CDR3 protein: CASSSPIGQGNRDEQFF. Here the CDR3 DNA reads TGTGCCAGCAGCTCCCCCATCGGACAGGGTAACCGGGATGAGCAGTTCTTC.

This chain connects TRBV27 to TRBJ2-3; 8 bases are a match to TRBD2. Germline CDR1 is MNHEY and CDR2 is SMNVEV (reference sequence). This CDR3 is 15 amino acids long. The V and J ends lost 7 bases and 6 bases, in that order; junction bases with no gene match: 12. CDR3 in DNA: TGTGCCAGCACTTCCAAGCGGGAGCGGGGGGATACGCAGTATTTT. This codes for CASTSKRERGDTQYF.

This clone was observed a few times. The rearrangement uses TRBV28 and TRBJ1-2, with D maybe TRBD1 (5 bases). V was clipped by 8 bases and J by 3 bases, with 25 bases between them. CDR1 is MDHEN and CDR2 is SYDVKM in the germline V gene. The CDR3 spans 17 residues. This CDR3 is CASAPPGTTSGYYGYTF. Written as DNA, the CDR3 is TGTGCCAGCGCCCCCCCCGGGACGACTTCAGGCTACTATGGCTACACCTTC.

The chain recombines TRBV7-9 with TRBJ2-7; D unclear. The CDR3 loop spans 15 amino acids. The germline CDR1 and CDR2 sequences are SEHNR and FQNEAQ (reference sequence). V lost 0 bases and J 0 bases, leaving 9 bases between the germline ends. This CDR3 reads CASSLASIPSYEQYF. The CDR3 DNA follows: TGTGCCAGCAGCTTAGCGTCGATCCCCTCCTACGAGCAGTACTTC.

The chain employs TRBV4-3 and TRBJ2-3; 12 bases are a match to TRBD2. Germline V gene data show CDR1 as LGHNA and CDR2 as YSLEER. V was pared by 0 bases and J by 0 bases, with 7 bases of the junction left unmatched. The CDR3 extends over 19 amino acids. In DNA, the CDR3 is TGCGCCAGCAGCCAAGATCCGACTAGCGGGGGACCTAGCACAGATACGCAGTATTTT. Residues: CASSQDPTSGGPSTDTQYF.

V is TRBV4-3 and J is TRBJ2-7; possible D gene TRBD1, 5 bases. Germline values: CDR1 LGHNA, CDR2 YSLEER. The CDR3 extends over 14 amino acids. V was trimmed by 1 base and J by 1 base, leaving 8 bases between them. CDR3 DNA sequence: TGCGCCAGCAGCCAAGTTGCAGGGTCCTACGAGCAGTACTTC. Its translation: CASSQVAGSYEQYF.

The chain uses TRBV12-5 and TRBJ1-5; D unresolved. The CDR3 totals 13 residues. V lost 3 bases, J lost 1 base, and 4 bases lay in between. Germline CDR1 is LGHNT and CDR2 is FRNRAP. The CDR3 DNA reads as TGTGCTAGTGGTTTTGAGAGCAATCAGCCCCAGCATTTT. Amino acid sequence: CASGFESNQPQHF.

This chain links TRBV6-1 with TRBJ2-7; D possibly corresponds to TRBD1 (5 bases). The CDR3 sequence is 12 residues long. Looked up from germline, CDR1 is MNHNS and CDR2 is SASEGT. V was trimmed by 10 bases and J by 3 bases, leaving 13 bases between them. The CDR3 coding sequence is TGTGCCACCAACCCAGGACACTACGAGCAGTACTTC. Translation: CATNPGHYEQYF.

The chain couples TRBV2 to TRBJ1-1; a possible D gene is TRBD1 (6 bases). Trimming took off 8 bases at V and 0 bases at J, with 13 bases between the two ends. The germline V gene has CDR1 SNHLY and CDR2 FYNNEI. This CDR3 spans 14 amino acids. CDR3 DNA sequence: TGTGCCAGCCTCTTAGGGGGAATGAACACTGAAGCTTTCTTT. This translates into CASLLGGMNTEAFF.

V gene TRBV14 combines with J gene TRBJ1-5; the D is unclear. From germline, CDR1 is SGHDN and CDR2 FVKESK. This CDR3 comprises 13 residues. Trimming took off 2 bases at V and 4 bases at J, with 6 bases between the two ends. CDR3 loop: CASSQSQNQPQHF. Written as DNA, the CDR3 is TGTGCCAGCAGCCAATCTCAAAATCAGCCCCAGCATTTT.

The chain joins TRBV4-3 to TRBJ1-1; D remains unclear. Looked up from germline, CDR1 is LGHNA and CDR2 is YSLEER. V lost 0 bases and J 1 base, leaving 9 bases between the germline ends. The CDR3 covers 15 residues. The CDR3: CASSQEPVANTEAFF. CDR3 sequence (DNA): TGCGCCAGCAGCCAAGAACCGGTAGCGAACACTGAAGCTTTCTTT.

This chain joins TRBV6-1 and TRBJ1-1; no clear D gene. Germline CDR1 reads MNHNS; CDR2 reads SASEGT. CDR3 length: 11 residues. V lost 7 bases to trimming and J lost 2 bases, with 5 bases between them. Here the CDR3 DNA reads TGTGCCAGCATAAGAAACACTGAAGCTTTCTTT. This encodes CASIRNTEAFF.

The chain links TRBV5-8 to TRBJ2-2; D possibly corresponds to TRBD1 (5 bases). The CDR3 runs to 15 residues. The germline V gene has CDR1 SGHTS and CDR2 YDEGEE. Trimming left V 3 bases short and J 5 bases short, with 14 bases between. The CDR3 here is CASSSRQGPTGELFF. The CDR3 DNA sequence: TGTGCCAGCAGCTCCCGGCAGGGCCCGACCGGGGAGCTGTTTTTT.

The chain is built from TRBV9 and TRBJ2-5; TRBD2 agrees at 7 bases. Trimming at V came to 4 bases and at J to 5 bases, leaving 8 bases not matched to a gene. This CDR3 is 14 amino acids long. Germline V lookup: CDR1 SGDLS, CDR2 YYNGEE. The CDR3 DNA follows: TGTGCCAGCAGCCCGGCCGTGCGGGGGGAGACCCAGTACTTC. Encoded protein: CASSPAVRGETQYF.

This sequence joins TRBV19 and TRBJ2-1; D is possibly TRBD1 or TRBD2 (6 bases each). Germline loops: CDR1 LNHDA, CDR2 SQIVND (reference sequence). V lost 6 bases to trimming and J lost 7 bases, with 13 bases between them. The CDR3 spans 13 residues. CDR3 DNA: TGTGCCAGTAGCAAAGGGGGGATTAATGAGCAGTTCTTC. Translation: CASSKGGINEQFF.

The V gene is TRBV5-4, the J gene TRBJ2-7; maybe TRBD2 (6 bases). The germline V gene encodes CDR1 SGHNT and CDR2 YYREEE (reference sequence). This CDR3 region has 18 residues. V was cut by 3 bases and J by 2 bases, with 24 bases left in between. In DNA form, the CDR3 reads TGTGCCAGCAGCTCCCGGGGGACGACTGTGGAAGGGGCCTACGAGCAGTACTTC. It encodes CASSSRGTTVEGAYEQYF.